This TCR beta chain was sequenced for a study of CD8 T cells in Susac syndrome. Random hexamers primed reverse transcription of 0.5 to 1 ug RNA. TCR beta CDR3 was amplified by immunoSEQ covering 54 Vbeta and 13 Jbeta. TCRdb reanalysed the immunoSEQ multiplex PCR reads using MiXCR and keeps one entry per CDR3 protein. The table lists some 200,000 distinct CDR3 sequences, approximately 94% of them singletons. CDR3 length: 14 amino acids. V dropped 1 base and J dropped 6 bases, with 10 bases sitting between them. Germline-derived CDR1 and CDR2 are LGHNA and YSLEER. The sequence came from a human donor with Susac syndrome. The sample taken for sequencing was CD4+ T cells from PBMCs. The chain employs TRBV4-3 and TRBJ1-5, with D maybe TRBD1 (5 bases). This chain's CDR3 is CASSQVQGTQPQHF. CDR3 sequence (DNA): TGCGCCAGCAGCCAAGTTCAGGGAACTCAGCCCCAGCATTTT.